This T cell receptor (beta chain) was retrieved from a study of OX40 agonist ivuxolimab in advanced cancers. At the level of the study: The study reported partial responses in three patients: one hepatocellular carcinoma, two cutaneous melanoma. Broader study findings: Among the least clonally expanded were partial responders at 0.1-3.0 mg/kg.

The CDR3 covers 11 residues. Germline values: CDR1 MNHNY, CDR2 SVGAGI (reference sequence). V shed 6 bases and J shed 8 bases, with 8 bases lying between them. Profiled with immunoSEQ multiplex PCR; TCRdb holds only in-frame clones, not every one. The sample holds 75,000 to 90,000 clones, 75% to 95% seen once. Turning to this clone: No antigen is known for it.

The chain has TRBV6-6 and TRBJ2-1; no clear D. The input for sequencing was CD4+ or CD8+ T cells sorted from blood, taken in a trial of the OX40 agonist ivuxolimab. This clonotype originated in an adult with an advanced solid tumor such as melanoma, head and neck, liver or kidney cancer. In DNA, the CDR3 is TGTGCCAGCAGACAGCTTCATGAGCAGTTCTTC. It translates to CASRQLHEQFF.